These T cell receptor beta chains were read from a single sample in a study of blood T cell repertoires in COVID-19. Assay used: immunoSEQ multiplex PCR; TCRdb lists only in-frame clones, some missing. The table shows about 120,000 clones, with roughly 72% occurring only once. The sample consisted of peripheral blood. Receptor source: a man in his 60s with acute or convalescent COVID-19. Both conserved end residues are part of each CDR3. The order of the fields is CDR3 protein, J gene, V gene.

CDR3 protein: CASSRRGRENTGELFF; J gene: TRBJ2-2; V gene: TRBV3-1/TRBV3-2
CDR3 protein: CASSPGGSEGGNTEAFF; J gene: TRBJ1-1; V gene: TRBV5-1
CDR3 protein: CASSLMSQPQHF; J gene: TRBJ1-5; V gene: TRBV12-3/TRBV12-4
CDR3 protein: CASRPGLAGATNTGELFF; J gene: TRBJ2-2; V gene: TRBV7-6
CDR3 protein: CASSPRTRTGELFF; J gene: TRBJ2-2; V gene: TRBV6-5
CDR3 protein: CAGLNRANEKLFF; J gene: TRBJ1-4; V gene: TRBV19
CDR3 protein: CASSLSGMNTEAFF; J gene: TRBJ1-1; V gene: TRBV27
CDR3 protein: CASSYYQFASTDTQYF; J gene: TRBJ2-3; V gene: TRBV6-4
CDR3 protein: CASSLTPVRSYEQYF; J gene: TRBJ2-7; V gene: TRBV7-8
CDR3 protein: CASSLSAAGTDTQYF; J gene: TRBJ2-3; V gene: TRBV7-3
CDR3 protein: CASTNQGLDYTF; J gene: TRBJ1-2; V gene: TRBV12-3/TRBV12-4
CDR3 protein: CASSLVVETQYF; J gene: TRBJ2-5; V gene: TRBV7-9
CDR3 protein: CASSYTGVGSYNEQFF; J gene: TRBJ2-1; V gene: TRBV6-4
CDR3 protein: CASKLGRDRVSTGELFF; J gene: TRBJ2-2; V gene: TRBV19
CDR3 protein: CSASAGNPKKLFF; J gene: TRBJ1-4; V gene: TRBV20-1
CDR3 protein: CASSTGQGAFNSPLHF; J gene: TRBJ1-6; V gene: TRBV5-1
CDR3 protein: CASSSSGTSYEQFF; J gene: TRBJ2-1; V gene: TRBV7-9